Each of the 6 T cell receptor beta chains below was sequenced from the same sample in a study of T cell responses to AZD1222 COVID-19 vaccine. Here immunoSEQ multiplex PCR was the method, and the copy in TCRdb shows in-frame clones only, minus some. The sample includes approximately 140,000 clones, about 91% of them seen just once. The source material was peripheral blood, sampled on day 0 of AZD1222 vaccination. The receptors derive from an adult in good health.

The gene calls are TRBV5-5 and TRBJ1-5; the D gene is possibly TRBD1 (5 bases). Germline lookup yields CDR1 SGHKS and CDR2 YYEKEE (reference sequence). There are 14 residues in the CDR3. V was trimmed by 0 bases and J by 10 bases, leaving 14 bases between them. The CDR3: CASSLVEAGTPQHF. The CDR3 nucleotides read TGTGCCAGCAGCTTGGTGGAGGCCGGGACCCCCCAGCATTTT.

The chain is built from TRBV12-3 or TRBV12-4 and TRBJ1-2; no reliable D call. This CDR3 has 13 amino acids. V was cut by 2 bases and J by 6 bases, with 10 bases left in between. The CDR3 spells CASSLPGGNGYTF. The CDR3 nucleotides are TGTGCCAGCAGTTTACCTGGAGGGAATGGCTACACCTTC.

The chain links TRBV5-1 to TRBJ2-1; TRBD1 agrees at 11 bases. Germline CDR1 SGHRS, CDR2 YFSETQ. The CDR3 runs to 16 residues. V was pared by 4 bases and J by 7 bases, with 10 bases of the junction left unmatched. The CDR3 coding sequence is TGCGCCAGCAGCCTCACCCTCGGACAGGGGGCGAATGAGCAGTTCTTC. Protein sequence: CASSLTLGQGANEQFF.

The V and J genes are TRBV6-5 and TRBJ1-3; D is ambiguous. The CDR3 has 13 amino acids. Per the germline V gene, CDR1 is MNHEY and CDR2 is SVGAGI. Trimming shortened V by 0 bases and J by 4 bases, and 4 bases separated the two germline ends. The CDR3, as DNA: TGTGCCAGCAGTTACTCGGAGGGAAACACCATATATTTT. This sequence encodes CASSYSEGNTIYF.

The V gene is TRBV19, the J gene TRBJ2-7; possibly TRBD1 for D (7 bases). The CDR3 is 14 amino acids. Trimming took off 10 bases at V and 4 bases at J, with 20 bases between the two ends. Germline CDR1 and CDR2: LNHDA and SQIVND (reference sequence). The DNA of the CDR3 is TGTGCCAACCGGGGAGGTAGGGGGCGATACGAGCAGTACTTC. Translation: CANRGGRGRYEQYF.

V gene TRBV7-3 combines with J gene TRBJ1-6, with 11 nucleotides matching TRBD1. The V segment lost 0 bases and the J segment 10 bases; nucleotides outside the gene matches: 2. The germline gives CDR1 SGHTA, CDR2 FQGTGA. The CDR3 sequence is 15 residues long. The CDR3 nucleotides are TGTGCCAGCAGCTTAACGGACAGGGGGCGGTCACCCCTCCACTTT. Protein product: CASSLTDRGRSPLHF.